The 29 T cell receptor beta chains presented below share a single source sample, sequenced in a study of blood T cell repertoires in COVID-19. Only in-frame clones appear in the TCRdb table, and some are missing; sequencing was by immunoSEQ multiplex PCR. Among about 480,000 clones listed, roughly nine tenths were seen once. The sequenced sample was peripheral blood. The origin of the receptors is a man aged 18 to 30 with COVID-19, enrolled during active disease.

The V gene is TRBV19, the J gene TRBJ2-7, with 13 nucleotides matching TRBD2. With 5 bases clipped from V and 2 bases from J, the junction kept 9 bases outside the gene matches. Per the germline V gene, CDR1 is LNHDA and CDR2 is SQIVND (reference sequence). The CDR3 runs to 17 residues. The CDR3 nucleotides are TGTGCCAGTAGTCTCGGGACTAGCGGGGTTTCAACCTACGAGCAGTACTTC. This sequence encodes CASSLGTSGVSTYEQYF.

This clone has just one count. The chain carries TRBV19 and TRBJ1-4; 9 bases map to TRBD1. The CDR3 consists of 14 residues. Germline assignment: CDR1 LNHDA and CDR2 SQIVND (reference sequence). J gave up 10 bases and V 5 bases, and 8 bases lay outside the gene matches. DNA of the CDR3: TGTGCCAGTAGTGCGACGGGACAGGGCGGAAAACTGTTTTTT. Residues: CASSATGQGGKLFF.

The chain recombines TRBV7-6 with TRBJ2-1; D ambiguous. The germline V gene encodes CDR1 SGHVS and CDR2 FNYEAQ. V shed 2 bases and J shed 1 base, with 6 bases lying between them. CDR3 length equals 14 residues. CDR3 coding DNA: TGTGCCAGCAGCTTAACGGGTTCCTACAATGAGCAGTTCTTC. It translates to CASSLTGSYNEQFF.

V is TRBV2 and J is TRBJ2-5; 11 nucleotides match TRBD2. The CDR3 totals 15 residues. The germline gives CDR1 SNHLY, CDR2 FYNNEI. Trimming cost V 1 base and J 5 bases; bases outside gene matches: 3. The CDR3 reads CASSEVLAGVETQYF. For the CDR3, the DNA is TGTGCCAGCAGTGAAGTACTAGCGGGGGTGGAGACCCAGTACTTC.

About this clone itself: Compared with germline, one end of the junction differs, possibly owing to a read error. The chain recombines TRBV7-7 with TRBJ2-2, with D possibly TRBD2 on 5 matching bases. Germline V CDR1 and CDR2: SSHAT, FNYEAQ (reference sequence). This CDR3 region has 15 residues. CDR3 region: CASSPARGGPRELFF. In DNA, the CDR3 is TGTGCTAGCAGCCCCGCAAGAGGAGGACCCCGGGAGCTGTTTTTT. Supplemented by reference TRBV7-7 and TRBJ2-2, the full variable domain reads GAGVSQSPRYKVTKRGQDVTLRCDPISSHATLYWYQQALGQGPEFLTYFNYEAQPDKSGLPSDRFSAERPEGSISTLTIQRTEQRDSAMYRCASSPARGGPRELFFGEGSRLTVL.

CDR3 amino acids: CASSLVGFEQYF. In DNA form, the CDR3 reads TGTGCCAGCAGTTTGGTCGGGTTCGAGCAGTACTTC. V gene TRBV12-3 or TRBV12-4 combines with J gene TRBJ2-7; D unresolved. V was shortened by 3 bases and J by 6 bases, with 9 bases between the two germline ends. The CDR3 covers 12 residues.

For the CDR3, the DNA is TGTGCCAGCTCAATGACAGGCGGGGACGGGGGGTACGAGCAGTACTTC. This codes for CASSMTGGDGGYEQYF. The chain uses TRBV18 and TRBJ2-7; TRBD2 might be the D (7 bases). Trimming took off 5 bases at V and 4 bases at J, with 21 bases between the two ends. Germline V lookup: CDR1 KGHSH, CDR2 LQKENI. This CDR3 has 16 amino acids.

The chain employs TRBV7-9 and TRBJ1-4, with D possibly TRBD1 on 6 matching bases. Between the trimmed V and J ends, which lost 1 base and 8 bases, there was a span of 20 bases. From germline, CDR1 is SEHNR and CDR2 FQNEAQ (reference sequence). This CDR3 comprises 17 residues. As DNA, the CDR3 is TGTGCCAGCAGCTTAGGCAGGGGTGAGGTGGTTGAGGAAAAACTGTTTTTT. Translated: CASSLGRGEVVEEKLFF.

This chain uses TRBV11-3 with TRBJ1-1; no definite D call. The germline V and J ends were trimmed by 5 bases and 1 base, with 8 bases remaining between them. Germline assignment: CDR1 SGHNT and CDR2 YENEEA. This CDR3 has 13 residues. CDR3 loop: CASSLERNTEAFF. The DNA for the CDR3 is TGTGCCAGCAGCCTTGAGAGGAACACTGAAGCTTTCTTT.

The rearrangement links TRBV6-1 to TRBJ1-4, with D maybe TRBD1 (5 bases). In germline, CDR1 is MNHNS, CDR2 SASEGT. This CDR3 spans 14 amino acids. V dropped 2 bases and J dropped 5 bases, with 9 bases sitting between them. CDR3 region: CASSENGGNEKLFF. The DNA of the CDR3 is TGTGCCAGCAGTGAAAACGGGGGGAATGAAAAACTGTTTTTT.

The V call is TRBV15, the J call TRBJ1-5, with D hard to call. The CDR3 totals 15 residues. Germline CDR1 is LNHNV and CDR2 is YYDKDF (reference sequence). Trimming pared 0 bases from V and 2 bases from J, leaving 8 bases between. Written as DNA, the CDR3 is TGTGCCACCAGCAGAGAAGGGAGGGGCAATCAGCCCCAGCATTTT. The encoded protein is CATSREGRGNQPQHF.

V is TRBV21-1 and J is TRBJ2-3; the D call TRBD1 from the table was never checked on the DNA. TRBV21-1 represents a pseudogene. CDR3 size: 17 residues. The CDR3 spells CASSSRRQGLSTDTQYF. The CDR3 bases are TGTGCCAGCAGCAGCCGGCGACAGGGCCTAAGCACAGATACGCAGTATTTT.

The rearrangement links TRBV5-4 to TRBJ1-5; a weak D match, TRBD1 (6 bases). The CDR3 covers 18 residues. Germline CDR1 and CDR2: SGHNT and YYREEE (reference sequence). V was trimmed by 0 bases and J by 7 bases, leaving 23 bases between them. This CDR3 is CASSLEPGGAGSGQPQHF. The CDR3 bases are TGTGCCAGCAGCTTGGAACCGGGGGGCGCGGGTTCAGGGCAGCCCCAGCATTTT.

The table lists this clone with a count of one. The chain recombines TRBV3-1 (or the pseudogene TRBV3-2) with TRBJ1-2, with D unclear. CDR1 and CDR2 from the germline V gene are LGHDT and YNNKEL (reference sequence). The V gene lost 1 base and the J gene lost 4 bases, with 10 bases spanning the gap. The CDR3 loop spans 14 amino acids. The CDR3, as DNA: TGTGCCAGCAGCCAAGGACCAAGCGGCTATGGCTACACCTTC. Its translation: CASSQGPSGYGYTF.

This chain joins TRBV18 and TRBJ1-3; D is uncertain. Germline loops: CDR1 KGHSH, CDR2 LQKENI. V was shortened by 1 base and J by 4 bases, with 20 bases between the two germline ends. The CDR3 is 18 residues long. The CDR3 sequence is CASSPLRFKDSAGNTIYF. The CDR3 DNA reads TGTGCCAGCTCACCACTCCGGTTTAAGGACTCCGCCGGAAACACCATATATTTT.

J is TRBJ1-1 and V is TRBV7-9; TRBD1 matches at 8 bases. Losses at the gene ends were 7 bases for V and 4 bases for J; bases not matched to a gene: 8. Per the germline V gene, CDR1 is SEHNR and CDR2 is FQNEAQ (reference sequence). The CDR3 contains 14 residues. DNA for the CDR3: TGTGCCAGCAACTATGGCACAGGGGGCACTGAAGCTTTCTTT. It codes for CASNYGTGGTEAFF.

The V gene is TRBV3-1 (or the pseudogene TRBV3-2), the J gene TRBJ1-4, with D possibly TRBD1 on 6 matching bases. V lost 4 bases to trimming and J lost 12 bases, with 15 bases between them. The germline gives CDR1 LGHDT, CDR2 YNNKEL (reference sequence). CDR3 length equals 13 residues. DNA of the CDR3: TGTGCCAGCAGCCCCTTTGGAGGGGGGGAACTGTTTTTT. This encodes CASSPFGGGELFF.

CDR3 coding DNA: TGTGCCAGCAGTTCGACAGGGGTTTCACCCCTCCACTTT. It is translated as CASSSTGVSPLHF. The chain couples TRBV6-5 to TRBJ1-6; 8 bases are a match to TRBD1. This CDR3 has 13 amino acids. Unmatched junction bases numbered 2, after V lost 4 bases and J lost 9 bases. Germline CDR1 and CDR2: MNHEY and SVGAGI.

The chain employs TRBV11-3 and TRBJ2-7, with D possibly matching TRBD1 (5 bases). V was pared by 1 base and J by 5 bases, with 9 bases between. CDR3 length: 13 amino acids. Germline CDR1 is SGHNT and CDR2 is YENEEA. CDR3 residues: CASSLGQFNEQYF. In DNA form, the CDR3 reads TGTGCCAGCAGCTTAGGACAGTTTAACGAGCAGTACTTC.

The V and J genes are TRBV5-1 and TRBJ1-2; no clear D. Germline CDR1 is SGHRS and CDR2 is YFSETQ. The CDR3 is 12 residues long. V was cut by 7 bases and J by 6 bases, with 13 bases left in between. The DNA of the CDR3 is TGCGCCAGCCAGGACTTAAAGAATGGCTACACCTTC. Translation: CASQDLKNGYTF.

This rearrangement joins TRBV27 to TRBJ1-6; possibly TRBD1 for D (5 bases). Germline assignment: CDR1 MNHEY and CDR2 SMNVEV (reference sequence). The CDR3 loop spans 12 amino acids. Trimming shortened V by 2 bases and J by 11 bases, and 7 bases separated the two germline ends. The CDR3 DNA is TGTGCCAGCAGTTTAAGGGGTCCACCCCTCCACTTT. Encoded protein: CASSLRGPPLHF.

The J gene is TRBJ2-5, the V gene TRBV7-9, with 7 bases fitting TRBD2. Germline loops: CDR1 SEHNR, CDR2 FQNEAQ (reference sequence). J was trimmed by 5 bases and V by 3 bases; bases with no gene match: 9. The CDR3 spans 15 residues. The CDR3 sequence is CASSFAAGAGETQYF. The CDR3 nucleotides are TGTGCCAGCAGCTTCGCGGCGGGAGCGGGGGAGACCCAGTACTTC.

CDR3 residues: CASSLPSQGIKNEQFF. The CDR3 nucleotides are TGTGCCAGCAGCTTGCCTTCTCAGGGAATAAAGAATGAGCAGTTCTTC. V is TRBV5-4 and J is TRBJ2-1; D possibly corresponds to TRBD1 (5 bases). Trimming removed 1 base at V and 7 bases at J, with 18 bases between. The germline gives CDR1 SGHNT, CDR2 YYREEE (reference sequence). The CDR3 spans 16 residues. Filled out from reference TRBV5-4 and TRBJ2-1, the complete variable domain reads ETGVTQSPTHLIKTRGQQVTLRCSSQSGHNTVSWYQQALGQGPQFIFQYYREEENGRGNFPPRFSGLQFPNYSSELNVNALELDDSALYLCASSLPSQGIKNEQFFGPGTRLTVL.

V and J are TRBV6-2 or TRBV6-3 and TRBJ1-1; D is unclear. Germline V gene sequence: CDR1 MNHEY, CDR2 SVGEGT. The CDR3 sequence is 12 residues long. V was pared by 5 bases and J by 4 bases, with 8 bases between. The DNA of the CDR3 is TGTGCCAGCAGTCGTTCGTTCACTGAAGCTTTCTTT. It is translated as CASSRSFTEAFF.

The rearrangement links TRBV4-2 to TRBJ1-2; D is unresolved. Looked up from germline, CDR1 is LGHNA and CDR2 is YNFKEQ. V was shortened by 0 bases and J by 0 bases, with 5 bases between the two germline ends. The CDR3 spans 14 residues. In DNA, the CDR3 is TGTGCCAGCAGCCAAGAGGGCCCTAACTATGGCTACACCTTC. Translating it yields CASSQEGPNYGYTF.

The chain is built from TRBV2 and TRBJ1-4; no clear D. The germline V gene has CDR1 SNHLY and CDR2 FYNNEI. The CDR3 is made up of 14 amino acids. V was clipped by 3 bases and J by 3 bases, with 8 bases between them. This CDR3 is CASSEVAANEKLFF. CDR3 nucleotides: TGTGCCAGCAGTGAGGTGGCGGCTAATGAAAAACTGTTTTTT.

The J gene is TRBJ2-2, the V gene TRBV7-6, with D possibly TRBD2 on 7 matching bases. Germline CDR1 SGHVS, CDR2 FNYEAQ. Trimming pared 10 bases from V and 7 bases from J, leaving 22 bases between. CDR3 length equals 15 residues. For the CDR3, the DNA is TGTGCCACCCGCGGAAGGGGGGGCCGTATCGGGGAGCTGTTTTTT. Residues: CATRGRGGRIGELFF.

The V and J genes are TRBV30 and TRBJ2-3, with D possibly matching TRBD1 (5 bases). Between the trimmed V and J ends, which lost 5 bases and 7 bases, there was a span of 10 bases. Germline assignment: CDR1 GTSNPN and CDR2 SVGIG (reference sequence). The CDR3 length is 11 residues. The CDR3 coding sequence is TGTGCCTGGCTTCAGGGTTATACGCAGTATTTT. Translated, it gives CAWLQGYTQYF.

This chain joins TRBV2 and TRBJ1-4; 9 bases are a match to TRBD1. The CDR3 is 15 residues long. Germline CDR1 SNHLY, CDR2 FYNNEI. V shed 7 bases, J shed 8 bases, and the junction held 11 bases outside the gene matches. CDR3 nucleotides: TGTGCCAGCAACAGGGGGCTGTTCCCGAAAGAAAAACTGTTTTTT. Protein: CASNRGLFPKEKLFF. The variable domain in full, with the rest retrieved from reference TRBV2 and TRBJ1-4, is EPEVTQTPSHQVTQMGQEVILRCVPISNHLYFYWYRQILGQKVEFLVSFYNNEISEKSEIFDDQFSVERPDGSNFTLKIRSTKLEDSAMYFCASNRGLFPKEKLFFGSGTQLSVL.